The sequence of this T cell receptor beta chain was determined in a study of control samples from healthy donors and cancer patients. This table comes from immunoSEQ multiplex PCR, and its TCRdb copy is limited to in-frame clones, with some not included. This sample yields more than 95,000 clones, of which over 90% are seen a single time; more than 2% belongs to the top ten. The sample taken for sequencing was blood. The clonotype was recovered from a man in his thirties or forties in good health.

The DNA for the CDR3 is TGTGCCAGCAGACCCGGGGGGGCAGGTGACTATGGCTACACCTTC. As protein: CASRPGGAGDYGYTF. This chain uses TRBV28 with TRBJ1-2; weak D call: TRBD1 (6 bases). Germline V gene lookup returns CDR1 MDHEN and CDR2 SYDVKM. The CDR3 is 15 amino acids. Trimming shortened V by 6 bases and J by 3 bases, and 17 bases separated the two germline ends.